This T cell receptor beta chain was documented in a study of patients and donors after allogeneic stem cell transplantation. Each CDR3 protein gets one entry after TCRdb re-called the RT-PCR reads with MiXCR. The sample contains some 230,000 distinct CDR3 sequences, 11% to 15% of which appear only once. The sample holds many counts of this clonotype. From germline, CDR1 is LNHDA and CDR2 SQIVND (reference sequence). The CDR3 is made up of 18 amino acids. Unmatched junction bases numbered 9, after V lost 4 bases and J lost 1 base. The specimen sequenced was blood, either unsorted or a sorted T cell fraction (not recorded which). J is TRBJ2-3 and V is TRBV19; TRBD2 matches 12 bases. This clonotype was sampled from a human donor who was either an allogeneic HSCT recipient or a stem cell or donor lymphocyte infusion donor (not recorded which). It is not recorded whose cells these are; they may come from a transplant donor. The CDR3 nucleotides read TGTGCCAGTAGTACCCCTAGCGGGGGGGCCTCGGGCACAGATACGCAGTATTTT. It translates to CASSTPSGGASGTDTQYF.